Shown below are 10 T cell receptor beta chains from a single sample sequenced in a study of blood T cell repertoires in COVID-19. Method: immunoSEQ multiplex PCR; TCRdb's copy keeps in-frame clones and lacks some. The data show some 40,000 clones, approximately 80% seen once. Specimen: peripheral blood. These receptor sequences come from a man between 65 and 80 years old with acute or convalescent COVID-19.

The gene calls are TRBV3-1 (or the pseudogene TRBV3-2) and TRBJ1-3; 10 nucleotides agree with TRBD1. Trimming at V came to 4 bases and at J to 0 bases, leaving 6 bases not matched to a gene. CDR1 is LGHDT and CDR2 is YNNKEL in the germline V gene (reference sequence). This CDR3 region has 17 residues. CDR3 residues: CASSLTGQGISGNTIYF. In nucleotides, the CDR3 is TGTGCCAGCAGCCTAACGGGACAGGGGATCTCTGGAAACACCATATATTTT.

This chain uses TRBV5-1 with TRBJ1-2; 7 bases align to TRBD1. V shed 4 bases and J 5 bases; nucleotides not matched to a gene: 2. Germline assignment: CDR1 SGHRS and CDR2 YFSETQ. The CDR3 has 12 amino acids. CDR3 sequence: CASSRDSYGYTF. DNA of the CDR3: TGCGCCAGCAGCCGGGACAGTTATGGCTACACCTTC. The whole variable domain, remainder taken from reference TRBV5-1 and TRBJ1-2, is KAGVTQTPRYLIKTRGQQVTLSCSPISGHRSVSWYQQTPGQGLQFLFEYFSETQRNKGNFPGRFSGRQFSNSRSEMNVSTLELGDSALYLCASSRDSYGYTFGSGTRLTVV.

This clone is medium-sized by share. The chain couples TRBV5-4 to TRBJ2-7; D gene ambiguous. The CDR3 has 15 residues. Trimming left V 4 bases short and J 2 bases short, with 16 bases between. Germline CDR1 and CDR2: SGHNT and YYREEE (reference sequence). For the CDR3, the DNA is TGTGCCAGCAGCGCTCCGGAGTCGGTAGCCTACGAGCAGTACTTC. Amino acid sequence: CASSAPESVAYEQYF.

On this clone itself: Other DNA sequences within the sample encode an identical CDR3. The CDR3 here is CASSLSTDTQYF. For the CDR3, the DNA is TGTGCCAGCAGCCTTAGCACAGATACGCAGTATTTT. The rearrangement links TRBV5-4 to TRBJ2-3; D remains unclear. Trimming pared 4 bases from V and 0 bases from J, leaving 3 bases between. The germline CDR1 and CDR2 sequences are SGHNT and YYREEE (reference sequence). This CDR3 spans 12 amino acids. The full variable domain, completed using reference TRBV5-4 and TRBJ2-3, is ETGVTQSPTHLIKTRGQQVTLRCSSQSGHNTVSWYQQALGQGPQFIFQYYREEENGRGNFPPRFSGLQFPNYSSELNVNALELDDSALYLCASSLSTDTQYFGPGTRLTVL.

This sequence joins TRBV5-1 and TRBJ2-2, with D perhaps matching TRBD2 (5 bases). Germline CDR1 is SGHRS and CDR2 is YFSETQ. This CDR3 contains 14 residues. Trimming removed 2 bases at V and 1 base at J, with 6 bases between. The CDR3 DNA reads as TGCGCCAGCAGCTTCGGGGTGAACACCGGGGAGCTGTTTTTT. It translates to CASSFGVNTGELFF.

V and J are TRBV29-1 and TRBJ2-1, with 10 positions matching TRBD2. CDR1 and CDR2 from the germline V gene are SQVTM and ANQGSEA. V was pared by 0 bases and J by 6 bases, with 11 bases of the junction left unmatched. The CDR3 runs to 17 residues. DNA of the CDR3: TGCAGCGTTGAAGATTTGGCTAGCGGGGGATGGGTCAATGAGCAGTTCTTC. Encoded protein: CSVEDLASGGWVNEQFF.

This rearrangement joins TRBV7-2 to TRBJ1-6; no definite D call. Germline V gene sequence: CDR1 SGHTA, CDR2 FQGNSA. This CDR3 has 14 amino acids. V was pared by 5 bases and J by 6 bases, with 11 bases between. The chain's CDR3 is CASSPDWANSPLHF. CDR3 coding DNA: TGTGCCAGCAGCCCCGATTGGGCTAATTCACCCCTCCACTTT.

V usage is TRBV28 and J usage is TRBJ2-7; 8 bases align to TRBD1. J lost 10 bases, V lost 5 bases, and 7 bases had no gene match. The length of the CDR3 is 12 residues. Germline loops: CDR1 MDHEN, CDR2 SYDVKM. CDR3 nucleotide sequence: TGTGCCAGCAGTCGTGGACAGGGCAAACAGTACTTC. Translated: CASSRGQGKQYF.

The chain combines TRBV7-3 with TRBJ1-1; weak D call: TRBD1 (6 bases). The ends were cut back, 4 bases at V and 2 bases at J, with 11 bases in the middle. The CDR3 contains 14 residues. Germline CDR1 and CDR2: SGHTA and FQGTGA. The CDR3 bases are TGTGCCAGCAGCTCAGGACAGCCCAACACTGAAGCTTTCTTT. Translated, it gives CASSSGQPNTEAFF.

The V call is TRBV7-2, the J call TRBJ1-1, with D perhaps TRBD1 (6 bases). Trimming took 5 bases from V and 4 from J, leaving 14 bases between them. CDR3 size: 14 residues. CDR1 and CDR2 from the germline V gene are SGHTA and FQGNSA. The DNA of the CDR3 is TGTGCCAGCAGCCTCAACAGGGCTGGCACTGAAGCTTTCTTT. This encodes CASSLNRAGTEAFF.